This is a list of T cell receptor beta chains from one sample in a study of blood T cell repertoires in COVID-19. Data came from immunoSEQ multiplex PCR; TCRdb stores just in-frame clones and leaves some out. The sample holds fewer than 400,000 clones, roughly nine tenths seen once. The sequencing sample was made of peripheral blood. Every receptor here comes from a woman younger than 45 with COVID-19, enrolled during active disease. CDR3s include the opening cysteine and the closing phenylalanine or tryptophan. A D gene is named only where the DNA matches it firmly. Clone size, where shown, is once, few, many, or a class for clones that have expanded.

abundance,j_gene,v_gene,d_gene,CDR3nt,CDR3aa
NA,TRBJ1-4,TRBV7-3,TRBD1,TGTGCCAGCAGCCTTGAAGACAGGGGCCGCGATGAAAAACTGTTTTTT,CASSLEDRGRDEKLFF
once,TRBJ1-1,TRBV4-1,NA,TGCGCCAGCAGCCCCAACTTCGCGGGGGGCTGGACTGAAGCTTTCTTT,CASSPNFAGGWTEAFF
NA,TRBJ1-2,TRBV28,NA,TGTGCCAGCACCTCAAGGGGGAAAAACTATGGCTACACCTTC,CASTSRGKNYGYTF
once,TRBJ2-2,TRBV7-3,TRBD1,TGTGCCAGCACCGCCGGGCAGGGGGACACCGGGGAGCTGTTTTTT,CASTAGQGDTGELFF
once,TRBJ2-5,TRBV13,NA,TGTGCCAGCAGCAAAAGGACAGCGCAAGAGACCCAGTACTTC,CASSKRTAQETQYF
once,TRBJ2-7,TRBV12-3/TRBV12-4,NA,TGTGCCAGCAGGTCGGGACAAAACTACGAGCAGTACTTC,CASRSGQNYEQYF
NA,TRBJ2-3,TRBV2,NA,TGTGCCAGCAGTGAATCTGGCAAAGGCACAGATACGCAGTATTTT,CASSESGKGTDTQYF
NA,TRBJ2-3,TRBV5-1,TRBD2,TGCGCCAGCACCCCCGGGGGGGAGGAAGATACGCAGTATTTT,CASTPGGEEDTQYF
NA,TRBJ2-4,TRBV2,TRBD1,TGTGCCAGCAGTTCGGACAGGGGGCGAGTAAACATTCAGTACTTC,CASSSDRGRVNIQYF
NA,TRBJ1-1,TRBV5-5,NA,TGTGCCAGCAGCTTGCCGGGACTGGGAGCTTTCTTT,CASSLPGLGAFF
NA,TRBJ1-2,TRBV7-9,NA,TGTGCCAGCAGCTCTGACAGGAGCTATGGCTACACCTTC,CASSSDRSYGYTF
NA,TRBJ2-3,TRBV5-1,NA,TGCGCCAGCAGCTTGCACAGGGGCACAGATACGCAGTATTTT,CASSLHRGTDTQYF
NA,TRBJ2-1,TRBV7-8,NA,TGTGCCAGCAGCTTGTTAGGGTCCGGAGGTCACAATGAGCAGTTCTTC,CASSLLGSGGHNEQFF
once,TRBJ2-7,TRBV29-1,TRBD2,TGCAGCGTTGTGACTAGCGGCCCTCCCTACGAGCGGCAGTACTTC,CSVVTSGPPYERQYF
NA,TRBJ2-5,TRBV7-2,TRBD2,TGTGCCAGCAGCAAGCGGACTAGCGGGTTTCAAGAGACCCAGTACTTC,CASSKRTSGFQETQYF
NA,TRBJ2-1,TRBV4-3,NA,TGCGCCAGCAGCCAAGGGACACAGGAGAATGAGCAGTTCTTC,CASSQGTQENEQFF
NA,TRBJ1-2,TRBV23-1,NA,TGCGCCAGCAGTCAATCAGAAGGGGTTTCGGGCTATGGCTACACCTTC,CASSQSEGVSGYGYTF
NA,TRBJ1-1,TRBV5-6,NA,TGTGCCAGCAGCTTACGAGACAGGTTTTTAGCTGAAGCTTTCTTT,CASSLRDRFLAEAFF
NA,TRBJ1-2,TRBV5-4,NA,TGTGCCAGCAGCTTGGCCTTCACAGACCAGGATTATGAGGGCTACACCTTC,CASSLAFTDQDYEGYTF
NA,TRBJ2-3,TRBV27,NA,TGTGCCAGCCAAGAGGGGGGCACAGATACGCAGTATTTT,CASQEGGTDTQYF
NA,TRBJ1-2,TRBV19,NA,TGTGCCAGTAGTATGGCCCCCAGGGTAAATGGCTACACCTTC,CASSMAPRVNGYTF
once,TRBJ2-1,TRBV27,TRBD2,TGTGCCAGCACACCCGGGACTAGCCTTTACGATGAGCAGTTCTTC,CASTPGTSLYDEQFF
NA,TRBJ2-2,TRBV28,NA,TGTGCCAGCAGACCCCCGGAGGGGGCAAGCACCGGGGAGCTGTTTTTT,CASRPPEGASTGELFF
NA,TRBJ2-1,TRBV5-8,NA,TGTGCCAGCATCCCTAAACTCAAACGGGTCTACAATGAGCAGTTCTTC,CASIPKLKRVYNEQFF
NA,TRBJ2-5,TRBV30,TRBD2,TGTGCCTGGAGTGTACGAGCGGGGGGAGAGACCCAGTACTTC,CAWSVRAGGETQYF
NA,TRBJ2-2,TRBV21-1,NA,TGTGCCAGCAGCAAAGCGTGGTTAGGAGATGAAACCTTAAGGTGGAACACCGGGGAGCTGTTTTTT,CASSKAWLGDETLRWNTGELFF
NA,TRBJ1-6,TRBV6-5,NA,TGTGCCAGCAGTAGGGCGGAGGATTCACCCCTCCACTTT,CASSRAEDSPLHF
NA,TRBJ1-1,TRBV6-2/TRBV6-3,TRBD1,TGTGCCAGCAGTTACGTACAGGGGGCCACTGAAGCTTTCTTT,CASSYVQGATEAFF
NA,TRBJ2-5,TRBV28,TRBD2,TGTGCCAGCAGTCTAACTAGCGGGGGGCAAGAGACCCAGTACTTC,CASSLTSGGQETQYF
once,TRBJ1-6,TRBV27,NA,TGTGCCAGCAGTTTATCGGCGGGACCCACAAAGGCCCTCCACTTT,CASSLSAGPTKALHF
once,TRBJ1-2,TRBV6-5,NA,TGTGCCAGCAGTTACTCGGACACAAGGGGCGGCTACACCTTC,CASSYSDTRGGYTF
once,TRBJ1-5,TRBV21-1,NA,TGTGCCAGCAGCACCAACGGAACAGCGGAGGGAGGCAATCAGCCCCAGCATTTT,CASSTNGTAEGGNQPQHF
NA,TRBJ2-1,TRBV7-2,TRBD2,TGTGCCAGCAGCTCTAGTCTAGCGGGGGGGCTCTATGAGCAGTTCTTC,CASSSSLAGGLYEQFF
NA,TRBJ1-5,TRBV7-2,NA,TGTGCCAGCAGCGTCAGGGGAGATCAGCCCCAGCATTTT,CASSVRGDQPQHF
NA,TRBJ1-6,TRBV10-1,NA,TGCGCCAGCCCCAGGGTGGGTAATTCACCCCTCCACTTT,CASPRVGNSPLHF
NA,TRBJ1-6,TRBV5-5,NA,TGTGCCAGCAGCCTGTCGCCCTTTTCGGGTAATTCACCCCTCCACTTT,CASSLSPFSGNSPLHF
NA,TRBJ2-5,TRBV7-2,NA,TGTGCCAGCAGCTTCCCGACAGCTTCACAAGAGACCCAGTACTTC,CASSFPTASQETQYF
NA,TRBJ2-1,TRBV11-3,TRBD2,TGTGCCAGCAGCTCGGTTTTTACTAGCGGAACATACAATGAGCAGTTCTTC,CASSSVFTSGTYNEQFF
once,TRBJ1-6,TRBV6-1,NA,TGTGCCAGCAGTGATTTCCCCACGGGTTCCTATAATTCACCCCTCCACTTT,CASSDFPTGSYNSPLHF
few,TRBJ2-1,TRBV15,TRBD2,TGTGCCACCAGCAGAGATAGATTCGGACTAGCGATTGAGCAGTTCTTC,CATSRDRFGLAIEQFF
NA,TRBJ1-6,TRBV30,NA,TGTGCCTGGAGGAAATTACAGAATTCACCCCTCCACTTT,CAWRKLQNSPLHF
once,TRBJ1-5,TRBV6-5,NA,TGTGCCAGCAGTTATGGGACACCTAGCAATCAGCCCCAGCATTTT,CASSYGTPSNQPQHF
NA,TRBJ2-3,TRBV20-1,TRBD2,TGCAGTGCTAGTGGCGGGGGGGACTTCACAGATACGCAGTATTTT,CSASGGGDFTDTQYF
NA,TRBJ1-1,TRBV9,NA,TGTGCCAGCAGCGTAGGGGGAGACAAAAACACTGAAGCTTTCTTT,CASSVGGDKNTEAFF
once,TRBJ2-3,TRBV3-1/TRBV3-2,NA,TGTGCCAGCAGCCGCACGCAGGCTAGCACAGATACGCAGTATTTT,CASSRTQASTDTQYF
once,TRBJ2-3,TRBV27,TRBD2,TGTGCCAGCAGTTTAGCGGGGGGCACAGATACGCAGTATTTT,CASSLAGGTDTQYF